This TCR beta chain comes out of a study of chemoradiotherapy in HPV16-positive cancers. Between the trimmed V and J ends, which lost 1 base and 3 bases, there was a span of 13 bases. The V gene's germline CDR1 is SEHNR and CDR2 FQNEAQ (reference sequence). The CDR3 extends over 15 amino acids. The protocol was immunoSEQ multiplex PCR, while the TCRdb copy is restricted to in-frame clones and leaves out a portion. The top ten clones hold approximately 4.6% of a sample with around 33,000 clones, about nine tenths of them seen once. Study-level results: Functional assays defining HPV-specific T cells used only a couple of HPV16-positive patients.

On this clone: The antigen is not known.

The sample was blood, taken from a patient who underwent chemoradiotherapy. The sequence was collected from a human donor with HPV-associated anogenital cancer. The V call is TRBV7-9, the J call TRBJ2-7; D is possibly TRBD2 (6 bases). CDR3 sequence (DNA): TGTGCCAGCAGCTTAGTGGCGGGGCAGTTCTACGAGCAGTACTTC. It specifies CASSLVAGQFYEQYF.